This TCR beta chain is drawn from a study of blood T cell repertoires in COVID-19. Study information: COVID-19 samples collected from the United States, Italy and Spain covered acute and convalescent phases. PBMCs, B-cell-depleted T cells, or T cells provided the cDNA or gDNA that made up the material.

Looked up from germline, CDR1 is SGHTA and CDR2 is FQGNSA. J lost 6 bases, V lost 6 bases, and 2 bases had no gene match. This CDR3 is built from 12 residues. Per the original methods: Scientists estimated how many nucleated cells there were by amplifying reference gene primers. The method was immunoSEQ multiplex PCR; TCRdb's version includes in-frame clones alone and lacks a portion of them. D and trimming were read from the DNA, whereas the V and J calls and clone size are those reported in that table. This table has roughly 64,000 clones, over 75% appearing once. This chain joins TRBV7-2 and TRBJ2-1; 7 bases match TRBD1. This sequence originates from a woman of 80 years or more with active COVID-19. The sequencing sample was made of peripheral blood. In DNA, the CDR3 is TGTGCCAGCAGTCGGGACAGCAATGAGCAGTTCTTC. Amino acids: CASSRDSNEQFF.